Below, 20 T cell receptor beta chains from the same sample are listed, as sequenced in a study of early T cells in non-severe SARS-CoV-2 infection. TCRdb re-called the 5' RACE reads through MiXCR, storing one row per CDR3 protein. This table has tens of thousands of distinct CDR3 sequences, 3.5% to 5.5% appearing once. Sequenced material: whole blood. Source of these receptors: an adult who was a healthcare worker with PCR-confirmed SARS-CoV-2 infection or an uninfected control (not recorded which).

This clonotype was detected many times. The V call is TRBV12-3 or TRBV12-4, the J call TRBJ2-1; 10 nucleotides agree with TRBD2. Unmatched junction bases numbered 14, after V lost 3 bases and J lost 6 bases. This CDR3 has 18 residues. CDR3 residues: CASSLTAGGLYLPNEQFF. The CDR3 DNA reads as TGTGCCAGCAGTTTGACAGCGGGAGGGCTTTATTTACCCAATGAGCAGTTCTTC.

This clonotype came up many times. V usage is TRBV7-9 and J usage is TRBJ2-5; D is ambiguous. The germline V gene has CDR1 SEHNR and CDR2 FQNEAQ (reference sequence). The CDR3 is 16 residues long. Trimming shortened V by 1 base and J by 5 bases, and 17 bases separated the two germline ends. CDR3 bases: TGTGCCAGCAGCTTAGGCCGGGCCCCCTCCCGCGAGACCCAGTACTTC. Its protein is CASSLGRAPSRETQYF.

This clonotype was counted ten times or more. V and J are TRBV7-9 and TRBJ2-7; 7 positions match TRBD2. This CDR3 comprises 14 residues. Germline loops: CDR1 SEHNR, CDR2 FQNEAQ (reference sequence). J gave up 5 bases and V 4 bases, and 8 bases lay outside the gene matches. CDR3 coding DNA: TGTGCCAGCAGCTCCCGGCGGGAGCGGGACGAGCAGTACTTC. Amino acid sequence: CASSSRRERDEQYF.

This clonotype occurred many times. The genes are TRBV4-1 and TRBJ1-4; a weak D match, TRBD1 (5 bases). The CDR3 contains 15 residues. V lost 3 bases and J lost 3, with 11 bases in between. Germline CDR1 reads MGHRA; CDR2 reads YSYEKL. The CDR3 protein is CASSHRAGPNEKLFF. CDR3 nucleotides: TGCGCCAGCAGCCATCGGGCAGGGCCTAATGAAAAACTGTTTTTT.

This clonotype was seen at least ten times. The J gene is TRBJ2-1, the V gene TRBV7-2, with TRBD2 identical over 7 bases. CDR3 length: 14 amino acids. V lost 1 base and J lost 6; bases outside the gene matches: 3. Germline V lookup: CDR1 SGHTA, CDR2 FQGNSA. The chain's CDR3 is CASSLGEGLNEQFF. Written as DNA, the CDR3 is TGTGCCAGCAGCTTAGGGGAGGGGCTCAATGAGCAGTTCTTC.

This clonotype has a handful of counts. The chain is built from TRBV5-6 and TRBJ1-1, with TRBD1 matching 8 bases. V shed 2 bases and J 2 bases; nucleotides not matched to a gene: 2. The CDR3 runs to 14 residues. Per germline, CDR1 SGHDT and CDR2 YYEEEE. In DNA form, the CDR3 reads TGTGCCAGCAGCTTACAGGGGGGAAACACTGAAGCTTTCTTT. Translating gives CASSLQGGNTEAFF.

This clonotype was counted ten times or more. This chain uses TRBV28 with TRBJ2-6; D is possibly TRBD2 (5 bases). Germline V gives CDR1 MDHEN, CDR2 SYDVKM. There are 15 residues in the CDR3. The V and J ends lost 6 bases and 4 bases respectively, with 13 bases between them. The CDR3 DNA is TGTGCCAGCAGCCCCGAGACGGGAGGGGCCAACGTCCTGACTTTC. Encoded protein: CASSPETGGANVLTF.

This clonotype has at least ten counts. This chain uses TRBV20-1 with TRBJ1-3, with D possibly being TRBD1 (5 bases). Trimming stripped 0 bases from V and 0 bases from J, with 6 bases between. CDR1 and CDR2 from the germline V gene are DFQATT and SNEGSKA (reference sequence). This CDR3 has 14 amino acids. CDR3 sequence: CSARDQGSGNTIYF. The CDR3 DNA reads TGCAGTGCTAGAGATCAGGGCTCTGGAAACACCATATATTTT.

This clonotype was observed many times. The V gene is TRBV24-1, the J gene TRBJ1-1; D gene ambiguous. Germline V gene data show CDR1 as KGHDR and CDR2 as SFDVKD. V was cut by 2 bases and J by 2 bases, with 20 bases left in between. The CDR3 runs 18 residues. The CDR3 reads CATSDWLAEREVNTEAFF. CDR3 nucleotide sequence: TGTGCCACCAGTGATTGGTTGGCGGAGAGGGAGGTAAACACTGAAGCTTTCTTT.

This clonotype was detected ten times or more. The chain combines TRBV19 with TRBJ2-1; a possible D gene is TRBD1 (5 bases). Per germline, CDR1 LNHDA and CDR2 SQIVND (reference sequence). Between the trimmed V and J ends, which lost 3 bases and 8 bases, there was a span of 11 bases. CDR3 size: 13 residues. Written as DNA, the CDR3 is TGTGCCAGTAGTATTTACAGCAGGGATGAGCAGTTCTTC. Protein sequence: CASSIYSRDEQFF.

CDR3: CASGQGDTDTQYF. The CDR3 DNA follows: TGTGCCAGCGGACAGGGGGACACAGATACGCAGTATTTT. The chain combines TRBV19 with TRBJ2-3, with 10 bases lining up with TRBD1. Germline trimming cut 9 bases from V and 2 bases from J; bases unmatched to any gene: 2. The V gene's germline CDR1 is LNHDA and CDR2 SQIVND (reference sequence). This CDR3 has 13 residues.

This clonotype appeared many times. V is TRBV29-1 and J is TRBJ2-3; 10 bases match TRBD1. The CDR3 is made up of 13 amino acids. V lost 7 bases to trimming and J lost 4 bases; unmatched junction nucleotides: 5. Germline loops: CDR1 SQVTM, CDR2 ANQGSEA. Written as DNA, the CDR3 is TGCAGCGCCAGGGACAGGGGATCAGATACGCAGTATTTT. As protein: CSARDRGSDTQYF.

This clonotype appeared many times. The genes are TRBV7-2 and TRBJ1-5, with D perhaps TRBD1 (5 bases). Deletions cut 5 bases from V and 1 base from J, with 12 bases between. The germline V gene encodes CDR1 SGHTA and CDR2 FQGNSA. The CDR3 totals 15 residues. The CDR3 loop reads CASSPRQTSNQPQHF. In nucleotides, the CDR3 is TGTGCCAGCAGCCCCCGACAGACGAGCAATCAGCCCCAGCATTTT. Filled out from reference TRBV7-2 and TRBJ1-5, the complete variable domain reads GAGVSQSPSNKVTEKGKDVELRCDPISGHTALYWYRQSLGQGLEFLIYFQGNSAPDKSGLPSDRFSAERTGGSVSTLTIQRTQQEDSAVYLCASSPRQTSNQPQHFGDGTRLSIL.

This clonotype was seen more than once but under ten times. The chain recombines TRBV7-2 with TRBJ2-4; D gene unclear. With 5 bases removed from V and 7 bases from J, the gap between germline ends came to 15 bases. Germline V gene data show CDR1 as SGHTA and CDR2 as FQGNSA. This CDR3 region has 14 residues. CDR3 sequence (DNA): TGTGCCAGCAGCCTAACCTTGTTCGGTAACATTCAGTACTTC. Translation gives CASSLTLFGNIQYF.

The CDR3 is CASSLGPSSRIAGETQYF. CDR3 sequence (DNA): TGTGCCAGCAGTTTAGGCCCGAGCTCCAGAATAGCGGGAGAGACCCAGTACTTC. The rearrangement uses TRBV28 and TRBJ2-5; TRBD2 matches 7 bases. The length of the CDR3 is 18 residues. J lost 4 bases, V lost 2 bases, and 16 bases had no gene match. The V gene's germline CDR1 is MDHEN and CDR2 SYDVKM. The complete variable domain, with remaining parts taken from reference TRBV28 and TRBJ2-5, reads DVKVTQSSRYLVKRTGEKVFLECVQDMDHENMFWYRQDPGLGLRLIYFSYDVKMKEKGDIPEGYSVSREKKERFSLILESASTNQTSMYLCASSLGPSSRIAGETQYFGPGTRLLVL.

This clonotype showed up just a few times. The CDR3: CASSSRDSLYNEQFF. The DNA for the CDR3 is TGTGCCAGCAGTTCCCGGGACAGCCTTTACAATGAGCAGTTCTTC. The chain recombines TRBV6-2 or TRBV6-3 with TRBJ2-1, with TRBD1 identical over 7 bases. This CDR3 comprises 15 residues. The V segment lost 4 bases and the J segment 4 bases; nucleotides outside the gene matches: 7. CDR1 and CDR2 from the germline V gene are MNHEY and SVGEGT.

This clonotype appeared many times. The chain employs TRBV29-1 and TRBJ2-5; 8 bases agree with TRBD1. CDR1 and CDR2 (germline): SQVTM, ANQGSEA. This CDR3 comprises 15 residues. Trimming took 3 bases from V and 6 from J; bases not matched to a gene: 12. The CDR3 bases are TGCAGCGTTGATTCCCACCGGACAGGGCTGAAGACCCAGTACTTC. Protein: CSVDSHRTGLKTQYF.

This clonotype was observed many times. V usage is TRBV6-2 or TRBV6-3 and J usage is TRBJ2-5; 11 bases agree with TRBD2. The J segment lost 3 bases and the V segment lost 2 bases, leaving 2 bases of the junction unmatched. Germline V gives CDR1 MNHEY, CDR2 SVGEGT. The CDR3 runs 15 residues. The CDR3 region is CASSYGTSGEETQYF. CDR3 bases: TGTGCCAGCAGTTACGGGACTAGCGGAGAAGAGACCCAGTACTTC.

Many counts were recorded for this clonotype. The chain uses TRBV28 and TRBJ2-7; D possibly corresponds to TRBD2 (5 bases). The germline gives CDR1 MDHEN, CDR2 SYDVKM. This CDR3 region has 14 residues. V lost 3 bases and J lost 0, with 9 bases in between. CDR3 protein: CASSLSGSSYEQYF. CDR3 in DNA: TGTGCCAGCAGTTTGAGCGGAAGCTCCTACGAGCAGTACTTC.

This clonotype was recorded at least ten times. The gene calls are TRBV29-1 and TRBJ1-2; possible D gene TRBD1, 5 bases. Trimming took off 2 bases at V and 12 bases at J, with 16 bases between the two ends. This CDR3 has 12 residues. Germline V gives CDR1 SQVTM, CDR2 ANQGSEA. The CDR3 DNA is TGCAGCGTTGAAAGTGGACATTCAGAGGACACCTTC. The encoded protein is CSVESGHSEDTF.